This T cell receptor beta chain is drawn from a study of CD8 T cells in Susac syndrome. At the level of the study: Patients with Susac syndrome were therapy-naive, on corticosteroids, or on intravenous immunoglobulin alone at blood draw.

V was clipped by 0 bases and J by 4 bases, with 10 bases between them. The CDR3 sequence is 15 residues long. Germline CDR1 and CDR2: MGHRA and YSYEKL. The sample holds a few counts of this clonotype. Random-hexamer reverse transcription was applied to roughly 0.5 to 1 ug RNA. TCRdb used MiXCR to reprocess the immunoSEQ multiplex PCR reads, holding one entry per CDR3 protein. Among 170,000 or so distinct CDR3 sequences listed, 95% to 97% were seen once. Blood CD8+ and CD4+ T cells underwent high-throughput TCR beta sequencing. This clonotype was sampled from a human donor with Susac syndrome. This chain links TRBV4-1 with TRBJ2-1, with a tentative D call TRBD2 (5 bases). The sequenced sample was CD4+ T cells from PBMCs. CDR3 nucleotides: TGCGCCAGCAGCCAAGAGAGGGTTCAGTACAATGAGCAGTTCTTC. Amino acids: CASSQERVQYNEQFF.